These T cell receptor beta chains were read from a single sample in a study of blood T cell repertoires in COVID-19. Repertoires were generated with immunoSEQ multiplex PCR, while TCRdb's copy carries only in-frame clones and drops some. The sample yields fewer than 250,000 clones, roughly 80% seen once. Sequencing was performed on peripheral blood. These receptors were collected from a woman in her seventies with acute or convalescent COVID-19. Each CDR3 is given with its conserved first and last residue. The D gene is left open where the match is weak. Not all rows give a size; the values are once, few, many and, for expanded clones, a class.

D gene: TRBD2
J gene: TRBJ2-2
clone size: NA
V gene: TRBV5-5
CDR3 DNA: TGTGCCAGCCGTCCACTAGCGGGGGACTTTGCGAGCGGGGAGCTGTTTTTT
CDR3 protein: CASRPLAGDFASGELFF

D gene: NA
J gene: TRBJ1-1
clone size: NA
V gene: TRBV9
CDR3 DNA: TGTGCCAGCAGCCCAGCGACTCATAAGAACACTGAAGCTTTCTTT
CDR3 protein: CASSPATHKNTEAFF

D gene: NA
J gene: TRBJ1-6
clone size: once
V gene: TRBV6-2/TRBV6-3
CDR3 DNA: TGTGCCAGCAGTTCAGGGACCTATAATTCACCCCTCCACTTT
CDR3 protein: CASSSGTYNSPLHF

D gene: TRBD2
J gene: TRBJ2-3
clone size: few
V gene: TRBV7-9
CDR3 DNA: TGTGCCAGCAGCTTAGGGTTAGCGGGGGGACCCCGAGCGGAAGATACGCAGTATTTT
CDR3 protein: CASSLGLAGGPRAEDTQYF

D gene: NA
J gene: TRBJ2-7
clone size: NA
V gene: TRBV7-9
CDR3 DNA: TGTGCCAGCAGCTTATCGGCGGCCTCAAGGTTTTACGAGCAGTACTTC
CDR3 protein: CASSLSAASRFYEQYF

D gene: NA
J gene: TRBJ1-2
clone size: NA
V gene: TRBV25-1
CDR3 DNA: TGTGCCAGCAGCATGGGGGGGGCAAGGGGCTACACCTTC
CDR3 protein: CASSMGGARGYTF

D gene: TRBD1
J gene: TRBJ1-2
clone size: few
V gene: TRBV19
CDR3 DNA: TGTGCCAGTAGTATCTTTGGAGGGGGCGCAAAAGGCTACACCTTC
CDR3 protein: CASSIFGGGAKGYTF

D gene: NA
J gene: TRBJ1-3
clone size: few
V gene: TRBV7-2
CDR3 DNA: TGTGCCAGCAGGGCGCAGGTTAGCTCTGGAAACACCATATATTTT
CDR3 protein: CASRAQVSSGNTIYF

D gene: NA
J gene: TRBJ1-1
clone size: NA
V gene: TRBV6-5
CDR3 DNA: TGTGCCAGCAGGAGGACAGTGAACACTGAAGCTTTCTTT
CDR3 protein: CASRRTVNTEAFF

D gene: NA
J gene: TRBJ2-2
clone size: NA
V gene: TRBV5-6
CDR3 DNA: TGTGCCAGCAGTATGAGGAGGACTGGGGAGCTGTTTTTT
CDR3 protein: CASSMRRTGELFF

D gene: NA
J gene: TRBJ2-7
clone size: once
V gene: TRBV20-1
CDR3 DNA: TGCAGTGCTATTCGCAGTTACGAGCAGTACTTC
CDR3 protein: CSAIRSYEQYF

D gene: NA
J gene: TRBJ1-2
clone size: NA
V gene: TRBV18
CDR3 DNA: TGTGCCAGCTCACCCTCAGCCCCGGGTTTCGGGTACTATGGCTACACCTTC
CDR3 protein: CASSPSAPGFGYYGYTF

D gene: TRBD1
J gene: TRBJ1-2
clone size: NA
V gene: TRBV27
CDR3 DNA: TGTGCCAGCAGTTTTTGGGACAGGGTGGAAGAGGGCTACACCTTC
CDR3 protein: CASSFWDRVEEGYTF

D gene: NA
J gene: TRBJ1-1
clone size: NA
V gene: TRBV4-2
CDR3 DNA: TGTGCCAGCAGCCAGGAAAGACAGTATGGTGAAGCTTTCTTT
CDR3 protein: CASSQERQYGEAFF

D gene: TRBD1
J gene: TRBJ2-2
clone size: few
V gene: TRBV6-2/TRBV6-3
CDR3 DNA: TGTGCCAGCAGCGAAAATACAGGGGCCGGGGAGCTGTTTTTT
CDR3 protein: CASSENTGAGELFF

D gene: NA
J gene: TRBJ1-2
clone size: NA
V gene: TRBV12-3/TRBV12-4
CDR3 DNA: TGTGCCAGCAGACCAGGGGCGGGGGATGGCTACACCTTC
CDR3 protein: CASRPGAGDGYTF

D gene: TRBD1
J gene: TRBJ1-2
clone size: NA
V gene: TRBV10-1
CDR3 DNA: TGCGCCAGCAGTGGTGGGACAGACTATGGCTACACCTTC
CDR3 protein: CASSGGTDYGYTF

D gene: NA
J gene: TRBJ1-2
clone size: NA
V gene: TRBV4-3
CDR3 DNA: TGCGCCAGCAGCCAGCTAGGGAGATATGGCTACACCTTC
CDR3 protein: CASSQLGRYGYTF

D gene: NA
J gene: TRBJ1-2
clone size: NA
V gene: TRBV5-4
CDR3 DNA: TGTGCCAGCAGCTCAGTCGGGGTGGTCTATGGCTACACCTTC
CDR3 protein: CASSSVGVVYGYTF

D gene: TRBD1
J gene: TRBJ1-6
clone size: NA
V gene: TRBV6-2/TRBV6-3
CDR3 DNA: TGTGCCAGCAGTTACTCGAAAGGGACAGTTTTTCCCCTCCACTTT
CDR3 protein: CASSYSKGTVFPLHF

D gene: NA
J gene: TRBJ2-7
clone size: NA
V gene: TRBV7-2
CDR3 DNA: TGTGCCAGCAGCTTATTCTCCGGGCGGGGTCCTTACGAGCAGTACTTC
CDR3 protein: CASSLFSGRGPYEQYF

D gene: NA
J gene: TRBJ1-5
clone size: NA
V gene: TRBV6-5
CDR3 DNA: TGTGCCAGCAGTTACGGGGGCGGCAATCAGCCCCAGCATTTT
CDR3 protein: CASSYGGGNQPQHF

D gene: TRBD1
J gene: TRBJ1-2
clone size: NA
V gene: TRBV6-1
CDR3 DNA: TGTGCCAGCAGTGATCTACCGGGACAGGGTAGTTGGAACTATGGCTACACCTTC
CDR3 protein: CASSDLPGQGSWNYGYTF

D gene: TRBD1
J gene: TRBJ2-7
clone size: NA
V gene: TRBV5-1
CDR3 DNA: TGCGCCAGCAGCTTGGCTCCAGGGGGCTCCTACGAGCAGTACTTC
CDR3 protein: CASSLAPGGSYEQYF

D gene: NA
J gene: TRBJ1-2
clone size: few
V gene: TRBV2
CDR3 DNA: TGTGCCAGCAGTGACGGGGGTGGCTACACCTTC
CDR3 protein: CASSDGGGYTF

D gene: NA
J gene: TRBJ1-5
clone size: NA
V gene: TRBV7-2
CDR3 DNA: TGTGCCAGCAGCCAGGGGAGCAATCAGCCCCAGCATTTT
CDR3 protein: CASSQGSNQPQHF

D gene: NA
J gene: TRBJ2-5
clone size: NA
V gene: TRBV6-6
CDR3 DNA: TGTGCCACAGCACTTAACGCCGGGGAGACCCAGTACTTC
CDR3 protein: CATALNAGETQYF

D gene: NA
J gene: TRBJ2-1
clone size: NA
V gene: TRBV7-2
CDR3 DNA: TGTGCCAGCAGCGGCGGGACAGTCTTCTACAATGAGCAGTTCTTC
CDR3 protein: CASSGGTVFYNEQFF

D gene: TRBD1
J gene: TRBJ2-2
clone size: NA
V gene: TRBV9
CDR3 DNA: TGTGCCAGCAGCTACGGACAGGGAACGGCTCCGCACACCGGGGAGCTGTTTTTT
CDR3 protein: CASSYGQGTAPHTGELFF

D gene: NA
J gene: TRBJ1-1
clone size: NA
V gene: TRBV6-5
CDR3 DNA: TGTGCCAGCAGATTCGACAGAATGAACACTGAAGCTTTCTTT
CDR3 protein: CASRFDRMNTEAFF

D gene: TRBD1
J gene: TRBJ1-2
clone size: NA
V gene: TRBV7-9
CDR3 DNA: TGTGCCAGCAGCTTAGCAGGGGACAGCGCTAACTATGGCTACACCTTC
CDR3 protein: CASSLAGDSANYGYTF

D gene: NA
J gene: TRBJ1-1
clone size: NA
V gene: TRBV12-3/TRBV12-4
CDR3 DNA: TGTGCCAGCAGTTTGGCCGGGGGAGCTTTCTTT
CDR3 protein: CASSLAGGAFF

D gene: NA
J gene: TRBJ2-1
clone size: NA
V gene: TRBV28
CDR3 DNA: TGTGCCAGCAGTCAATGGACAGACGAACTTTCCAATGAGCAGTTCTTC
CDR3 protein: CASSQWTDELSNEQFF

D gene: NA
J gene: TRBJ1-2
clone size: few
V gene: TRBV4-3
CDR3 DNA: TGCGCCAGCAGCCAAGATTCGGGTGGCGCTGCCTATGGCTACACCTTC
CDR3 protein: CASSQDSGGAAYGYTF

D gene: NA
J gene: TRBJ1-5
clone size: few
V gene: TRBV27
CDR3 DNA: TGTGCCAGCAGTTTCCCGTCTATAGGGGTGGTCAATCAGCCCCAGCATTTT
CDR3 protein: CASSFPSIGVVNQPQHF

D gene: TRBD1
J gene: TRBJ1-1
clone size: NA
V gene: TRBV19
CDR3 DNA: TGTGCCAGTAGTACACTGACGGGACAGGGGCGGGAAGCTTTCTTT
CDR3 protein: CASSTLTGQGREAFF

D gene: NA
J gene: TRBJ2-1
clone size: NA
V gene: TRBV10-3
CDR3 DNA: TGTGCCATCAGTGAAACGGGGGAGCAGTTCTTC
CDR3 protein: CAISETGEQFF

D gene: NA
J gene: TRBJ2-7
clone size: NA
V gene: TRBV30
CDR3 DNA: TGTGCCTGGAGTGGAGGGCCGATCTACGAGCAGTACTTC
CDR3 protein: CAWSGGPIYEQYF

D gene: NA
J gene: TRBJ2-1
clone size: NA
V gene: TRBV5-1
CDR3 DNA: TGCGCCAGCAGCTTGGTAGCCAGGGCATATGAGCAGTTCTTC
CDR3 protein: CASSLVARAYEQFF

D gene: TRBD1
J gene: TRBJ1-5
clone size: NA
V gene: TRBV19
CDR3 DNA: TGTGCCAGTAGTATAGACGGACAGGGGTACGGTGGAAGCAATCAGCCCCAGCATTTT
CDR3 protein: CASSIDGQGYGGSNQPQHF

D gene: NA
J gene: TRBJ1-6
clone size: NA
V gene: TRBV11-2
CDR3 DNA: TGTGCCAGCAGCTTAGAGTACAGGGTCGGTTCACCCCTCCACTTT
CDR3 protein: CASSLEYRVGSPLHF

D gene: NA
J gene: TRBJ1-3
clone size: NA
V gene: TRBV7-8
CDR3 DNA: TGTGCCAGCAGCCCCCGTTTATTACAAAACACCATATATTTT
CDR3 protein: CASSPRLLQNTIYF

D gene: TRBD1
J gene: TRBJ1-4
clone size: few
V gene: TRBV2
CDR3 DNA: TGTGCCAGCAGAAACGGACAGGGGAAACGGTTGGGTGAAAAACTGTTTTTT
CDR3 protein: CASRNGQGKRLGEKLFF

D gene: NA
J gene: TRBJ1-2
clone size: NA
V gene: TRBV9
CDR3 DNA: TGTGCCAGCAGCGTAGATACAGATACATATGGCTACACCTTC
CDR3 protein: CASSVDTDTYGYTF

D gene: NA
J gene: TRBJ1-6
clone size: NA
V gene: TRBV4-2
CDR3 DNA: TGTGCCAGCAGCCCCCAGAGTTTACAGGGAGTAGAATCACCCCTCCACTTT
CDR3 protein: CASSPQSLQGVESPLHF

D gene: NA
J gene: TRBJ2-7
clone size: NA
V gene: TRBV28
CDR3 DNA: TGTGCCAGCAGCCCCTCTACCTCCTACGAGCAGTACTTC
CDR3 protein: CASSPSTSYEQYF

D gene: TRBD2
J gene: TRBJ2-1
clone size: once
V gene: TRBV7-9
CDR3 DNA: TGTGCCAGCAGCTTTGTGCGGGGGAGCTCCTACAATGAGCAGTTCTTC
CDR3 protein: CASSFVRGSSYNEQFF

D gene: NA
J gene: TRBJ1-1
clone size: NA
V gene: TRBV19
CDR3 DNA: TGTGCCAGTAGTACCCGCGGGGGGCTAGGGACTGAAGCTTTCTTT
CDR3 protein: CASSTRGGLGTEAFF

D gene: NA
J gene: TRBJ2-3
clone size: NA
V gene: TRBV29-1
CDR3 DNA: TGCAGCGTTGACCGCGGGACAGATACGCAGTATTTT
CDR3 protein: CSVDRGTDTQYF

D gene: TRBD1
J gene: TRBJ1-1
clone size: NA
V gene: TRBV5-1
CDR3 DNA: TGCGCCAGCAGCTCCGGGACAGGGGCCCCTGAAGCTTTCTTT
CDR3 protein: CASSSGTGAPEAFF

D gene: TRBD1
J gene: TRBJ2-2
clone size: NA
V gene: TRBV6-2/TRBV6-3
CDR3 DNA: TGTGCCAGCAGTGGACAGGGGGCATACACCGGGGAGCTGTTTTTT
CDR3 protein: CASSGQGAYTGELFF

D gene: TRBD1
J gene: TRBJ1-1
clone size: NA
V gene: TRBV13
CDR3 DNA: TGTGCCAGCAGCCCTGGGCCACAGGGGCTTCGAAACACTGAAGCTTTCTTT
CDR3 protein: CASSPGPQGLRNTEAFF

D gene: TRBD2
J gene: TRBJ2-5
clone size: NA
V gene: TRBV29-1
CDR3 DNA: TGCAGCGTGGGGGACTACGGGAAGACCCAGTACTTC
CDR3 protein: CSVGDYGKTQYF

D gene: NA
J gene: TRBJ1-5
clone size: NA
V gene: TRBV28
CDR3 DNA: TGTGCCAGCAGTTTTTGGCAGGGGAATCAGCCCCAGCATTTT
CDR3 protein: CASSFWQGNQPQHF

D gene: NA
J gene: TRBJ1-2
clone size: few
V gene: TRBV5-1
CDR3 DNA: TGCGCCAGCAGCTTAGAAAATGACAGGCTCGGCTACACCTTC
CDR3 protein: CASSLENDRLGYTF

D gene: TRBD1
J gene: TRBJ1-6
clone size: NA
V gene: TRBV19
CDR3 DNA: TGTGCCAGTAGTATGGACCCGGGACAGAGAAATTCACCCCTCCACTTT
CDR3 protein: CASSMDPGQRNSPLHF

D gene: NA
J gene: TRBJ1-1
clone size: once
V gene: TRBV19
CDR3 DNA: TGTGCCAGTAGTCAAATAACAGGGAACACTGAAGCTTTCTTT
CDR3 protein: CASSQITGNTEAFF

D gene: TRBD1
J gene: TRBJ1-4
clone size: many
V gene: TRBV5-3
CDR3 DNA: TGTGCCAGAAGCTGGGGGAGGACAGGGGTTAATGAAAAACTGTTTTTT
CDR3 protein: CARSWGRTGVNEKLFF

D gene: TRBD1
J gene: TRBJ1-6
clone size: NA
V gene: TRBV10-1
CDR3 DNA: TGCGCCAGGATTGACAGGGGGAAGACCCTCCACTTT
CDR3 protein: CARIDRGKTLHF